The 7 T cell receptor beta chains in this list originate from one sample, sequenced in a study of T cells in Graves' hyperthyroidism and ophthalmopathy. It was RNA transcripts that yielded the amplified TCR beta CDR3 regions. Initially, a first-round RT-PCR of the TCR CDR3 employed the HTBI primer set. TCRdb re-analysed the multiplex PCR reads in MiXCR, keeping a single row per CDR3 protein. The sample includes around 200,000 distinct CDR3 sequences, over 15% of them seen just once. What was sequenced was blood. The source is a woman aged 45-60 years with Graves' hyperthyroidism.

The J gene is TRBJ2-7, the V gene TRBV12-3 or TRBV12-4; the match to TRBD2 covers 7 bases. V shed 6 bases, J shed 0 bases, and the junction held 8 bases outside the gene matches. The CDR3 length is 15 residues. CDR3 DNA: TGTGCCAGCAGCCCACCGGGACTATTCTCCTACGAGCAGTACTTC. It encodes CASSPPGLFSYEQYF.

This clonotype was observed a handful of times. The chain uses TRBV13 and TRBJ1-1; 8 nucleotides line up with TRBD1. Germline loops: CDR1 PRHDT, CDR2 FYEKMQ (reference sequence). CDR3 size: 13 residues. The trim removed 7 bases at V and 6 bases at J, leaving 7 bases unmatched. CDR3 region: CASNLQGAAEAFF. The CDR3 nucleotides are TGTGCCAGCAACCTGCAGGGGGCCGCTGAAGCTTTCTTT.

This clonotype was seen many times. V gene TRBV18 combines with J gene TRBJ2-3; no clear D. V was shortened by 3 bases and J by 1 base, with 17 bases between the two germline ends. CDR3 length: 17 amino acids. Germline loops: CDR1 KGHSH, CDR2 LQKENI. The CDR3, as DNA: TGTGCCAGCTCACCCACCCCCGGCAGCTTCGGCACAGATACGCAGTATTTT. Protein sequence: CASSPTPGSFGTDTQYF.

This clonotype was seen a few times. The chain recombines TRBV4-1 with TRBJ1-5; no clear D gene. V was clipped by 1 base and J by 4 bases, with 11 bases between them. The germline gives CDR1 MGHRA, CDR2 YSYEKL. This CDR3 is 15 amino acids long. CDR3 sequence (DNA): TGCGCCAGCAGCCAAGGGCAGGATGGGAATCAGCCCCAGCATTTT. Its protein product is CASSQGQDGNQPQHF.

Ten or more counts support this clonotype. The CDR3 loop is CASSEQEYNEQFF. CDR3 DNA sequence: TGTGCCAGCAGCGAACAGGAGTACAATGAGCAGTTCTTC. V gene TRBV2 combines with J gene TRBJ2-1, with a weak D call TRBD1 (5 bases). The ends were cut back, 6 bases at V and 4 bases at J, with 10 bases in the middle. CDR1 and CDR2 from the germline V gene are SNHLY and FYNNEI. The CDR3 totals 13 residues.

The chain combines TRBV4-3 with TRBJ1-6; 8 bases map to TRBD1. Germline CDR1 is LGHNA and CDR2 is YSLEER. The CDR3 sequence is 16 residues long. Trimming cost V 2 bases and J 10 bases; bases outside gene matches: 10. This chain's CDR3 is CASSQNRRQGTSPLHF. The CDR3 DNA reads TGCGCCAGCAGCCAAAATCGGAGACAGGGGACCTCACCCCTCCACTTT.

This clonotype was recorded many times. The J gene is TRBJ1-4, the V gene TRBV19, with a tentative D call TRBD1 (6 bases). Trimming took 9 bases from V and 8 from J, leaving 13 bases between them. CDR1 is LNHDA, CDR2 SQIVND, per germline (reference sequence). The CDR3 is 12 residues long. CDR3 sequence: CASSDRREKLFF. In nucleotides, the CDR3 is TGTGCCAGCTCGGACAGAAGGGAAAAACTGTTTTTT. Full variable domain (outside the CDR3, taken from reference TRBV19 and TRBJ1-4): DGGITQSPKYLFRKEGQNVTLSCEQNLNHDAMYWYRQDPGQGLRLIYYSQIVNDFQKGDIAEGYSVSREKKESFPLTVTSAQKNPTAFYLCASSDRREKLFFGSGTQLSVL.